This T cell receptor (beta chain) was recovered during a study of T cell changes during pregnancy in multiple sclerosis. The CDR3 is 13 residues long. Per the germline V gene, CDR1 is SQVTM and CDR2 is ANQGSEA. V dropped 7 bases and J dropped 3; count of bases not matched to a gene: 7. The protocol was immunoSEQ multiplex PCR, while the TCRdb copy is restricted to in-frame clones and leaves out a portion. This sample yields about 70,000 clones, of which around nine tenths are seen a single time; approximately 1.5% belongs to the top ten. The starting material was peripheral blood, obtained in the third trimester of pregnancy. The clonotype originates from a female donor in good health, enrolled as a control in a pregnancy study. The rearrangement joins TRBV29-1 to TRBJ2-7; TRBD1 matches at 9 bases. CDR3 loop: CSAGQGTDYEQYF. CDR3 DNA sequence: TGCAGCGCTGGACAGGGGACCGACTACGAGCAGTACTTC.